This TCR beta chain was sequenced for a study of OX40 agonist ivuxolimab in advanced cancers. TCRdb's table, derived via immunoSEQ multiplex PCR, lists solely in-frame clones and lacks some. Of about 81,000 clones listed, 85% to 95% are singletons. The germline V gene has CDR1 SEHNR and CDR2 FQNEAQ (reference sequence). There are 15 residues in the CDR3. Trimming took 4 bases from V and 8 from J, leaving 20 bases between them. On this clone: Its antigen is currently unknown.

General study results and limits: Clonal expansion was seen in CD4+ and CD8+ blood T cells by week 6 at 0.1 to 3.0 mg/kg. Low normalized T-cell clonal expansion was additionally recorded for some nonresponders.

This receptor was taken from an adult with an advanced solid tumor such as melanoma, head and neck, liver or kidney cancer. The sample was CD4+ or CD8+ T cells sorted from blood, taken in a trial of the OX40 agonist ivuxolimab. The V gene is TRBV7-9, the J gene TRBJ1-2; a possible D gene is TRBD1 (6 bases). The CDR3 sequence: CASSSGDGFTMGYTF. DNA for the CDR3: TGTGCCAGCAGCTCAGGGGACGGATTTACTATGGGCTACACCTTC.